Below, one T cell receptor beta chain is given with its context. What it recognizes is unknown. The read ends 3 residues shy of where the CDR3 ends; the end is completed using the germline J gene. The data derive from a study of T cells in women clearing cervical HPV infection. Method: immunoSEQ multiplex PCR; TCRdb's copy keeps in-frame clones and lacks some. Here the sample table reports nearly 35,000 clones. Study conclusions and caveats: Cases and controls were distinguished at AUC 0.83 by richness and V genes.

The CDR3 is 15 residues long. The V gene's germline CDR1 is SGHRS and CDR2 YFSETQ. The V gene end was trimmed by 0 bases and the J gene end by 5 bases; junction bases not matched to a gene: 2. V gene TRBV5-1 combines with J gene TRBJ1-4, with 9 bases matching TRBD1. The clonotype was recovered from a woman between 18 and 70 years old with a cervical HPV16 infection that either progressed to CIN3+ or cleared (not recorded which). What was sequenced was blood buffy coat. The sequenced part of the CDR3 DNA is TGCGCCAGCAGCTTGGAAGGGACAGGGAATGAAAAA. Translating gives CASSLEGTGNEK. The entire CDR3 reads CASSLEGTGNEKLFF.